A selection of T cell receptor beta chains follows, all from one sample in a study of shared clonotypes between healthy human individuals. Sequencing used immunoSEQ multiplex PCR; TCRdb keeps in-frame clones, though not all of them. Seen here are about 2 million clones, about 95% observed once, and the top ten hold less than 1.5%. The specimen was naive CD8+ T cells sorted from blood. The receptor source for this set is a young man in good health. Both conserved end residues are trimmed from each CDR3.

AWSGQSVSNYGYT TRBJ1-2 TRBV30
ASSLWGGQSGELF TRBJ2-2 TRBV28
ASSETGSGNEQF TRBJ2-1 TRBV7-6
AWRGTGQGDYEQY TRBJ2-7 TRBV30
ASSLPQETQY TRBJ2-5 TRBV28
ASSQGWDSGDTIY TRBJ1-3 TRBV4-1
ASSSKSSYEQY TRBJ2-7 TRBV27
ASTLLRGGIYGYT TRBJ1-2 TRBV6-1
ASRQSGGRETQY TRBJ2-5 TRBV27
ASSLLDTQY TRBJ2-3 TRBV7-9
ASSYSDGERTYEQY TRBJ2-7 TRBV6-5
ASSNDAQETQY TRBJ2-5 TRBV7-9
TSSRAGTRVNEQF TRBJ2-1 TRBV1
ASSKVPKMGPITPQH TRBJ1-5 TRBV21-1
ASSLDTGGYYEQY TRBJ2-7 TRBV7-8
ASSAGQSTSGNTIY TRBJ1-3 TRBV9
SVEKGNYEQY TRBJ2-7 TRBV29-1